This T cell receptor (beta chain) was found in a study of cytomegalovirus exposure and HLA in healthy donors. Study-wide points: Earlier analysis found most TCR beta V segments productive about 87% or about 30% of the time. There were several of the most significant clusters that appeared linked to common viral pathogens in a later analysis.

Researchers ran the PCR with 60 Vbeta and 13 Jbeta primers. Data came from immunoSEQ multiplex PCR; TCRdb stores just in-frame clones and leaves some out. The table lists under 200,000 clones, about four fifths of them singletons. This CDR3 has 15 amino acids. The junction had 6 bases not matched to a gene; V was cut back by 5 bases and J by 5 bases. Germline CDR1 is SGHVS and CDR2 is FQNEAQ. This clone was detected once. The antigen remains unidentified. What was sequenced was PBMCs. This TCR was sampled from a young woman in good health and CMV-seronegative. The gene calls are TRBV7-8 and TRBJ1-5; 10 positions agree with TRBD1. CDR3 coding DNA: TGTGCCAGCAGCCTCAGGACAGGGGGGGATCAGCCCCAGCATTTT. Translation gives CASSLRTGGDQPQHF.